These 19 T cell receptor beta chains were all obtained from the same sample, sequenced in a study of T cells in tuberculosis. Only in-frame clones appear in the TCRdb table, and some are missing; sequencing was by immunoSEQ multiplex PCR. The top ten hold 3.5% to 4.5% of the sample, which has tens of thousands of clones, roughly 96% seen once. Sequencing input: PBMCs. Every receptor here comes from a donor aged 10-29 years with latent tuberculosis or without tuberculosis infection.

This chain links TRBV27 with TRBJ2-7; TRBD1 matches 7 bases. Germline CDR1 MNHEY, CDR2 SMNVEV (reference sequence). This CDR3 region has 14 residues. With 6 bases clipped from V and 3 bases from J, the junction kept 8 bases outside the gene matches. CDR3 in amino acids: CASSLDRVDYEQYF. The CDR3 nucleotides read TGTGCCAGCAGCTTAGACAGGGTGGACTACGAGCAGTACTTC.

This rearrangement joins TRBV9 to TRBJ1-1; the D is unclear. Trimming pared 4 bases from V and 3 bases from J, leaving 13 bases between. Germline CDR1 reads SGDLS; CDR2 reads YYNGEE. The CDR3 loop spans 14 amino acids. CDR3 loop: CASSTDPGDTEAFF. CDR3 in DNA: TGTGCCAGCAGCACCGACCCCGGGGACACTGAAGCTTTCTTT.

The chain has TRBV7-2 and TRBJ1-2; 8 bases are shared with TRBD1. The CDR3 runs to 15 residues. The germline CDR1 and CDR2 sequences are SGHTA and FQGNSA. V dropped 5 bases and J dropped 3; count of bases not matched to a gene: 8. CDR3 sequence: CASSHGDRLYYGYTF. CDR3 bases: TGTGCCAGCAGCCACGGGGACAGGCTCTACTATGGCTACACCTTC.

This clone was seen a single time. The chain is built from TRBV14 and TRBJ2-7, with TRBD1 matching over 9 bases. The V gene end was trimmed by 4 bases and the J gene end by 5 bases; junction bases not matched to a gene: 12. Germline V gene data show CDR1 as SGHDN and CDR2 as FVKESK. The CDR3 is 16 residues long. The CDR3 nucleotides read TGTGCCAGCAGCCTCCTCGGGGGACAGGGATCTGACGAGCAGTACTTC. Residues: CASSLLGGQGSDEQYF.

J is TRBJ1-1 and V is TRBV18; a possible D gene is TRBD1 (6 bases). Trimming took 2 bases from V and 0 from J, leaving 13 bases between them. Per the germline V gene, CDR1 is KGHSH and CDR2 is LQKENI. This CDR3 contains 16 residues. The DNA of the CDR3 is TGTGCCAGCTCACCATCGGGCGGACAGATGAACACTGAAGCTTTCTTT. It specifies CASSPSGGQMNTEAFF.

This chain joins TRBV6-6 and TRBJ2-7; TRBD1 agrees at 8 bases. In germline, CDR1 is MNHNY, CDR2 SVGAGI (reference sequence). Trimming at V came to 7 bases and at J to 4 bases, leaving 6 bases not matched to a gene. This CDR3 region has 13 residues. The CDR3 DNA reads TGTGCCAGCACTCCCACAGGGGGATACGAGCAGTACTTC. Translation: CASTPTGGYEQYF.

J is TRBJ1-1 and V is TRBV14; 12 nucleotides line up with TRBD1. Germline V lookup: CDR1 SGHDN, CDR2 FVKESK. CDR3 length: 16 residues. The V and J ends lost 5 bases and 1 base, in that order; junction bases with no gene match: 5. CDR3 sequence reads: CASSDPGQGANTEAFF. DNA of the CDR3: TGTGCCAGCAGCGACCCGGGACAGGGGGCGAACACTGAAGCTTTCTTT.

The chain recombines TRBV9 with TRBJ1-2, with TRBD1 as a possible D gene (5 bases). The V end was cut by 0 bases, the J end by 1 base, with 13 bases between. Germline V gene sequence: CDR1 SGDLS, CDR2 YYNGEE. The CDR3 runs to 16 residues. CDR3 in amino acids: CASSVAKEGHNYGYTF. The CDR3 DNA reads TGTGCCAGCAGCGTAGCGAAGGAAGGACATAACTATGGCTACACCTTC.

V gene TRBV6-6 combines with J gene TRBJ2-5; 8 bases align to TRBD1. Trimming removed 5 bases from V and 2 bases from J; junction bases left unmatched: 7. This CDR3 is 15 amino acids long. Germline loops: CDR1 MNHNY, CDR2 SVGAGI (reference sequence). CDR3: CASSTGGALQETQYF. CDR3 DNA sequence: TGTGCCAGCAGTACAGGGGGTGCCCTTCAAGAGACCCAGTACTTC.

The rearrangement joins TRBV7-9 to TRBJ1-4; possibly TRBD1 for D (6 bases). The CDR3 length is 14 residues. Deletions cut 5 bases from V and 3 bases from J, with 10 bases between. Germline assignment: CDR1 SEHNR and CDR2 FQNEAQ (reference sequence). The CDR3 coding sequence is TGTGCCAGCAGCCAACAGGGTCCTAATGAAAAACTGTTTTTT. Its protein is CASSQQGPNEKLFF.

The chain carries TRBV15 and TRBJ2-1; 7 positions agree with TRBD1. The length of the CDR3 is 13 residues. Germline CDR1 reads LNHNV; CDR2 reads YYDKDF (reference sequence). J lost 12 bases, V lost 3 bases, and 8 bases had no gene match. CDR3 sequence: CATSSRPGQRQFF. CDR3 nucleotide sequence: TGTGCCACCAGCAGTCGCCCGGGACAGAGGCAGTTCTTC.

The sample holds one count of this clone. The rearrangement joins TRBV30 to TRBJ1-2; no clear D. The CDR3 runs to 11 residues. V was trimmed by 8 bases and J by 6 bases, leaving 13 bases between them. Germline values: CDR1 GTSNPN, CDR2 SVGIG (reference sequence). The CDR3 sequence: CAKAGLDGYTF. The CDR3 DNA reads TGTGCCAAGGCGGGTTTAGATGGCTACACCTTC.

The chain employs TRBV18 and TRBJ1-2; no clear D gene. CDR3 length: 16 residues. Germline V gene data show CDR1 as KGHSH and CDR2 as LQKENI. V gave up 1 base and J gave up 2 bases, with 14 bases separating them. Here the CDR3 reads CASSPLRVGSNYGYTF. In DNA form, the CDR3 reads TGTGCCAGCTCACCACTCCGGGTCGGCAGCAACTATGGCTACACCTTC.

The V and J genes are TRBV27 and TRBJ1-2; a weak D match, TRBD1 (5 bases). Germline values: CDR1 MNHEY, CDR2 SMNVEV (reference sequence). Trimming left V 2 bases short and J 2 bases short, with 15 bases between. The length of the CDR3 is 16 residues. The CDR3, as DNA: TGTGCCAGCAGTTTAGGGCCCATAGACAGAAACTATGGCTACACCTTC. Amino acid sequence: CASSLGPIDRNYGYTF.

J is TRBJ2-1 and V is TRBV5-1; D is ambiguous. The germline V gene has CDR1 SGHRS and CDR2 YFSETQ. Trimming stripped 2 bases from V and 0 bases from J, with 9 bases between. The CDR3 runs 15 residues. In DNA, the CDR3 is TGCGCCAGCAGCTTTGAGACACCCTCCTACAATGAGCAGTTCTTC. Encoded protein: CASSFETPSYNEQFF.

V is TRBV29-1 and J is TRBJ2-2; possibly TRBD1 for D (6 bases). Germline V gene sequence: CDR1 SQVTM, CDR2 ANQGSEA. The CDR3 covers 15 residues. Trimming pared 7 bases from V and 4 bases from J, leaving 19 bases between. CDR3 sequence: CSGGGSGLATGELFF. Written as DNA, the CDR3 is TGCAGCGGTGGGGGCTCAGGGTTGGCCACCGGGGAGCTGTTTTTT.

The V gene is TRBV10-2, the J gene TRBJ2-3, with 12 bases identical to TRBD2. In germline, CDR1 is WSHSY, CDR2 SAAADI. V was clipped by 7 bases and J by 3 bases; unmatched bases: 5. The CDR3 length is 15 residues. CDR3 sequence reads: CASMVTSGGTDTQYF. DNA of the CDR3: TGCGCCAGCATGGTAACTAGCGGGGGGACAGATACGCAGTATTTT.

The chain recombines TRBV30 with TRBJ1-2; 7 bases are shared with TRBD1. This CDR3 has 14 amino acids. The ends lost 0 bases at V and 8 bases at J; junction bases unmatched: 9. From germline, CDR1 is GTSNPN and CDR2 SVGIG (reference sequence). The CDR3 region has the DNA TGTGCCTGGAGTGTACTTGGAAGGGGGCAAGGCTACACCTTC. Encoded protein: CAWSVLGRGQGYTF.

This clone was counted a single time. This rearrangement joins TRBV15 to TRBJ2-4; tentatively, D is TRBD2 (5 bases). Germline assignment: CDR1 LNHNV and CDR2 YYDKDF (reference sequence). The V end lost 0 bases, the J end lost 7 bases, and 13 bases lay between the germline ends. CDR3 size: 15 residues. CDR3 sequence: CATSRDVEAANIQYF. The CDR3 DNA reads TGTGCCACCAGCAGAGATGTGGAGGCGGCGAACATTCAGTACTTC.